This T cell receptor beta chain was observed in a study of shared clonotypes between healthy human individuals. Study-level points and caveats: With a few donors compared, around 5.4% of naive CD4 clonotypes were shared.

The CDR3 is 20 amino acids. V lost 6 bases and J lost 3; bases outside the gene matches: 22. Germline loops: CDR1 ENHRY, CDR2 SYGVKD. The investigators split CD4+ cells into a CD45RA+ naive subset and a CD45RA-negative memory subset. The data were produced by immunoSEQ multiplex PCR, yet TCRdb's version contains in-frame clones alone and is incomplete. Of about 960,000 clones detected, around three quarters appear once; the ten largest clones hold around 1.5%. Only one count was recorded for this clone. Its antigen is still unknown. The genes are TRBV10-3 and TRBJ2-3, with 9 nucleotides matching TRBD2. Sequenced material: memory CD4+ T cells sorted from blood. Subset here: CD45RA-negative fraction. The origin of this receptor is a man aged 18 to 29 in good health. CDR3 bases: TGTGCCATCAGAAAGAATTCCCCCGTGGGGCGGGAGGGGTCGACAGATACGCAGTATTTT. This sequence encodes CAIRKNSPVGREGSTDTQYF.